Described below is a single TCR beta chain sequence and its context. The sample belongs to a study of T cell changes during pregnancy in multiple sclerosis. Using immunoSEQ multiplex PCR, the repertoire was profiled, and TCRdb retains in-frame clones only, with some absent. The data contain 55,000 to 95,000 clones, roughly 92% of them singletons. The CDR3 is 14 residues long. V lost 4 bases, J lost 0 bases, and 2 bases stayed unmatched. Germline V gives CDR1 SEHNR, CDR2 FQNEAQ (reference sequence). This TCR was recovered from a female donor in good health, enrolled as a control in a pregnancy study. The source material was peripheral blood, sampled in the second trimester of pregnancy. The rearrangement uses TRBV7-9 and TRBJ1-1, with 7 bases fitting TRBD1. This CDR3 is CASSYRGMNTEAFF. Here the CDR3 DNA reads TGTGCCAGCAGCTACAGGGGTATGAACACTGAAGCTTTCTTT.